Sequencing of this TCR beta chain was carried out in a study of T cell repertoires in cytomegalovirus infection. Study-wide context: Indications came from public TCR beta signatures; they pointed to CMV infection and to a matching HLA type. Regarding the study as a whole: Identification of carriers of CMV plus the relevant HLA was performed using cumulative public TCR beta family frequency. Clonotypes of TCR beta that were HLA-C-restricted and CMV-specific dominated the ex vivo response.

Comment on this clonotype: Its antigen is undetermined.

The CDR3 totals 16 residues. Between the trimmed V and J ends, which lost 0 bases and 6 bases, there was a span of 15 bases. From germline, CDR1 is LNHNV and CDR2 YYDKDF (reference sequence). Using its own MiXCR run on the reads, TCRdb lists one record per CDR3 protein. The sample lists a few hundred thousand distinct CDR3 sequences, approximately 30% seen once, with about 13% in the top ten. This specimen consisted of cultured PBMCs, obtained from culture after CMV antigen stimulation. The sequence was collected from a human donor in good health (CMV status not recorded). Some clones in this sample may be carry-over from other donors' samples. The chain couples TRBV15 to TRBJ1-5, with D unresolved. The CDR3 nucleotides read TGTGCCACCAGCAGAGAACAACAGTTACTGGGTCAGCCCCAGCATTTT. It translates to CATSREQQLLGQPQHF.